The 27 T cell receptor beta chains below were found in one sample sequenced in a study of blood T cell repertoires in COVID-19. TCRdb keeps only in-frame clones here, not all; method: immunoSEQ multiplex PCR. The repertoire has more than 100,000 clones, 85% to 90% of them found once; the top ten carry about 2.5%. Sequences were obtained from peripheral blood. These receptors were obtained from a man over 45 with active COVID-19.

The V gene is TRBV28, the J gene TRBJ1-2; no reliable D call. The CDR3 extends over 11 amino acids. Germline loops: CDR1 MDHEN, CDR2 SYDVKM. Between the trimmed V and J ends, which lost 10 bases and 4 bases, there was a span of 10 bases. CDR3 DNA sequence: TGTGCCATCACCCGAGGCTATGGCTACACCTTC. Encoded protein: CAITRGYGYTF.

V gene TRBV7-9 combines with J gene TRBJ2-3; the D gene is possibly TRBD1 (6 bases). The CDR3 is 14 amino acids. The V gene lost 8 bases and the J gene lost 0 bases, with 12 bases spanning the gap. Germline values: CDR1 SEHNR, CDR2 FQNEAQ (reference sequence). In DNA form, the CDR3 reads TGTGCCAGCGGTAGGGACACCAGCACAGATACGCAGTATTTT. Protein product: CASGRDTSTDTQYF.

The chain joins TRBV2 to TRBJ1-5, with TRBD1 matching over 9 bases. The CDR3 covers 15 residues. Germline V CDR1 and CDR2: SNHLY, FYNNEI. Trimming at V came to 7 bases and at J to 3 bases, leaving 7 bases not matched to a gene. In DNA, the CDR3 is TGTGCCAGCACCCCGGGACAGGGACTCAATCAGCCCCAGCATTTT. Its translation: CASTPGQGLNQPQHF. Combining the CDR3 with reference TRBV2 and TRBJ1-5 gives the whole variable domain EPEVTQTPSHQVTQMGQEVILRCVPISNHLYFYWYRQILGQKVEFLVSFYNNEISEKSEIFDDQFSVERPDGSNFTLKIRSTKLEDSAMYFCASTPGQGLNQPQHFGDGTRLSIL.

This chain uses TRBV5-6 with TRBJ1-1; 9 bases align to TRBD1. Germline V gives CDR1 SGHDT, CDR2 YYEEEE. CDR3 size: 14 residues. The J segment lost 5 bases and the V segment lost 6 bases, leaving 8 bases of the junction unmatched. Here the CDR3 reads CASIGRQGGTEAFF. CDR3 nucleotides: TGTGCCAGCATCGGAAGACAGGGGGGAACTGAAGCTTTCTTT.

This clone occurred many times. The J gene is TRBJ1-2, the V gene TRBV6-5; 8 bases agree with TRBD1. CDR3 length: 14 residues. The V and J ends lost 4 bases and 5 bases, in that order; junction bases with no gene match: 6. Germline V gene sequence: CDR1 MNHEY, CDR2 SVGAGI. CDR3 bases: TGTGCCAGCAGTTTTACTACAGGGGGTTATGGCTACACCTTC. Translated, it gives CASSFTTGGYGYTF.

This sequence joins TRBV5-1 and TRBJ1-1; tentatively, D is TRBD1 (5 bases). The germline V and J ends were trimmed by 0 bases and 5 bases, with 14 bases remaining between them. In germline, CDR1 is SGHRS, CDR2 YFSETQ. The CDR3 is 15 residues long. CDR3 DNA sequence: TGCGCCAGCAGCTTGGAGAGTAGGCGGGGGACTGAAGCTTTCTTT. Its translation is CASSLESRRGTEAFF.

This rearrangement joins TRBV19 to TRBJ1-3; no clear D gene. V gave up 7 bases and J gave up 3 bases, with 10 bases separating them. Germline V CDR1 and CDR2: LNHDA, SQIVND (reference sequence). The CDR3 spans 13 residues. The CDR3: CASTMGLGNTIYF. The CDR3 DNA reads TGTGCCAGTACCATGGGCCTTGGAAACACCATATATTTT.

This chain uses TRBV9 with TRBJ2-5; 13 nucleotides agree with TRBD2. This CDR3 is 14 amino acids long. V shed 3 bases, J shed 5 bases, and the junction held 1 base outside the gene matches. The V gene's germline CDR1 is SGDLS and CDR2 YYNGEE. The chain's CDR3 is CASSGTSGGETQYF. The CDR3 bases are TGTGCCAGCAGCGGGACTAGCGGGGGCGAGACCCAGTACTTC.

The chain couples TRBV3-1 (or the pseudogene TRBV3-2) to TRBJ2-5; 8 bases map to TRBD2. Germline trimming cut 4 bases from V and 5 bases from J; bases unmatched to any gene: 15. The CDR3 loop spans 17 amino acids. Germline V CDR1 and CDR2: LGHDT, YNNKEL (reference sequence). CDR3 sequence (DNA): TGTGCCAGCAGCCCCTTTGGGGCGGGGGGTAGGGGTGAGACCCAGTACTTC. The encoded protein is CASSPFGAGGRGETQYF.

CDR3 sequence: CASSQGPAGGYEQYF. The CDR3 nucleotides are TGCGCCAGCAGCCAAGGCCCAGCCGGGGGCTACGAGCAGTACTTC. The J gene is TRBJ2-7, the V gene TRBV4-3, with D possibly TRBD2 on 6 matching bases. Trimming cost V 1 base and J 3 bases, with 13 bases left between them. CDR3 length: 15 amino acids. Germline V gene lookup returns CDR1 LGHNA and CDR2 YSLEER.

This chain connects TRBV5-4 to TRBJ1-3; tentatively, D is TRBD1 (6 bases). The V gene's germline CDR1 is SGHNT and CDR2 YYREEE (reference sequence). The CDR3 has 17 amino acids. Deletions cut 7 bases from V and 0 bases from J, with 20 bases between. The CDR3 DNA sequence: TGTGCCAGCTCCGCGGGGGCGCCCCCACCCTCTGGAAACACCATATATTTT. Protein: CASSAGAPPPSGNTIYF.

The V and J genes are TRBV4-1 and TRBJ1-5; perhaps TRBD1 as D (5 bases). The ends were cut back, 1 base at V and 2 bases at J, with 12 bases in the middle. This CDR3 region has 16 residues. CDR1 MGHRA and CDR2 YSYEKL come from the germline V gene. CDR3 in amino acids: CASSQVLGGGNQPQHF. The CDR3 DNA sequence: TGCGCCAGCAGCCAAGTTTTGGGGGGTGGCAATCAGCCCCAGCATTTT.

The chain joins TRBV5-1 to TRBJ1-2, with 9 nucleotides matching TRBD1. Germline-derived CDR1 and CDR2 are SGHRS and YFSETQ. Unmatched junction bases numbered 2, after V lost 7 bases and J lost 4 bases. The CDR3 extends over 12 amino acids. The CDR3 is CASSTGGYGYTF. CDR3 in DNA: TGCGCCAGCTCGACAGGGGGCTATGGCTACACCTTC.

The V call is TRBV7-6, the J call TRBJ2-5, with TRBD2 as a possible D gene (6 bases). With 5 bases removed from V and 2 bases from J, the gap between germline ends came to 15 bases. The CDR3 consists of 15 residues. The germline CDR1 and CDR2 sequences are SGHVS and FNYEAQ. Written as DNA, the CDR3 is TGTGCCAGCAGCCGATCGGGGGAAGCTCAAGAGACCCAGTACTTC. Translated: CASSRSGEAQETQYF.

The rearrangement links TRBV20-1 to TRBJ2-1, with 7 bases aligning to TRBD2. V lost 5 bases and J lost 7; bases outside the gene matches: 2. In germline, CDR1 is DFQATT, CDR2 SNEGSKA (reference sequence). The CDR3 loop spans 11 amino acids. The CDR3 sequence: CSARTRNEQFF. Written as DNA, the CDR3 is TGCAGTGCTCGGACTAGGAATGAGCAGTTCTTC.

The gene calls are TRBV12-2 and TRBJ2-2; no check of the table's D call, TRBD2, against the DNA was made. TRBV12-2 is a listed pseudogene. This CDR3 has 15 residues. The CDR3 bases are TGTGCAAGTCGTGCCGGGACTCCTCTTACCGGGGAGCTGTTTTTT. The encoded protein is CASRAGTPLTGELFF.

The V call is TRBV9, the J call TRBJ1-2; 7 bases line up with TRBD1. Germline V CDR1 and CDR2: SGDLS, YYNGEE. The junction had 4 bases not matched to a gene; V was cut back by 4 bases and J by 7 bases. The CDR3 is made up of 12 amino acids. Here the CDR3 reads CASSKGARGYTF. Here the CDR3 DNA reads TGTGCCAGCAGCAAGGGGGCGCGTGGCTACACCTTC.

The gene calls are TRBV20-1 and TRBJ2-7; D possibly corresponds to TRBD2 (6 bases). Trimming removed 4 bases from V and 4 bases from J, with 8 bases in between. The CDR3 has 11 amino acids. Per the germline V gene, CDR1 is DFQATT and CDR2 is SNEGSKA (reference sequence). In DNA, the CDR3 is TGCAGTGCTATGGGGGGTTACGAGCAGTACTTC. Translating it yields CSAMGGYEQYF.

V usage is TRBV3-1 (or the pseudogene TRBV3-2) and J usage is TRBJ1-4; D is possibly TRBD1 (6 bases). CDR1 LGHDT and CDR2 YNNKEL come from the germline V gene (reference sequence). Between the trimmed V and J ends, which lost 3 bases and 8 bases, there was a span of 16 bases. This CDR3 has 15 amino acids. In DNA form, the CDR3 reads TGTGCCAGCAGCCAGGTGGTAGGTGGGGGCGAAAAACTGTTTTTT. Translated: CASSQVVGGGEKLFF.

The J gene is TRBJ2-6, the V gene TRBV5-1, with 9 bases identical to TRBD1. The CDR3 is 17 residues long. Germline-derived CDR1 and CDR2 are SGHRS and YFSETQ. Trimming took 2 bases from V and 2 from J; bases not matched to a gene: 5. CDR3 residues: CASSLRDRAAGANVLTF. In DNA form, the CDR3 reads TGCGCCAGCAGCTTACGGGACAGGGCGGCTGGGGCCAACGTCCTGACTTTC.

V and J are TRBV5-1 and TRBJ2-3; 7 bases map to TRBD2. Germline-derived CDR1 and CDR2 are SGHRS and YFSETQ. J lost 4 bases, V lost 5 bases, and 7 bases had no gene match. The CDR3 extends over 14 amino acids. CDR3 in amino acids: CASSGGGAPDTQYF. The DNA of the CDR3 is TGCGCCAGCAGTGGCGGGGGAGCCCCAGATACGCAGTATTTT.

The CDR3: CASSSGTGLRGIPYEQYF. For the CDR3, the DNA is TGTGCCAGCAGTTCCGGGACAGGGCTTCGGGGGATCCCCTACGAGCAGTACTTC. The V call is TRBV11-2, the J call TRBJ2-7; TRBD1 matches 9 bases. The CDR3 is 18 residues long. With V trimmed by 6 bases and J by 2 bases, 17 bases remained unmatched. Germline assignment: CDR1 SGHAT and CDR2 FQNNGV.

The rearrangement joins TRBV11-1 to TRBJ1-1, with D possibly matching TRBD1 (5 bases). Trimming took off 4 bases at V and 5 bases at J, with 11 bases between the two ends. Germline V gives CDR1 SGHAT, CDR2 FQDESV (reference sequence). The CDR3 extends over 13 amino acids. The DNA of the CDR3 is TGTGCCAGCAGCTCCCAGGGATGGACTGAAGCTTTCTTT. Translation gives CASSSQGWTEAFF.

The chain is built from TRBV6-5 and TRBJ1-1; a weak D match, TRBD1 (6 bases). Germline CDR1 MNHEY, CDR2 SVGAGI. CDR3 length: 14 amino acids. Trimming shortened V by 2 bases and J by 4 bases, and 11 bases separated the two germline ends. CDR3: CASSYGGPGTEAFF. As DNA, the CDR3 is TGTGCCAGCAGTTACGGGGGCCCGGGCACTGAAGCTTTCTTT.

The J gene is TRBJ1-4, the V gene TRBV4-2; D perhaps matches TRBD1 (6 bases). The V end lost 2 bases, the J end lost 14 bases, and 12 bases lay between the germline ends. Germline CDR1 and CDR2: LGHNA and YNFKEQ. The CDR3 loop spans 12 amino acids. The CDR3 DNA reads as TGTGCCAGCAGCCAAATAGGGGGGGACCTGTTTTTT. This encodes CASSQIGGDLFF.

The V and J genes are TRBV6-6 and TRBJ2-7, with TRBD1 as a possible D gene (5 bases). The germline V gene has CDR1 MNHNY and CDR2 SVGAGI (reference sequence). V lost 3 bases and J 0 bases, leaving 12 bases between the germline ends. The CDR3 is made up of 15 amino acids. CDR3 sequence (DNA): TGTGCCAGCAGTTATGGGGCCAGTTACTCCTACGAGCAGTACTTC. Translating gives CASSYGASYSYEQYF.

This sequence joins TRBV18 and TRBJ2-3, with D perhaps matching TRBD1 (5 bases). Germline V gene sequence: CDR1 KGHSH, CDR2 LQKENI. The CDR3 length is 13 residues. Trimming removed 2 bases at V and 5 bases at J, with 8 bases between. The CDR3 loop is CASSPGAGDTQYF. CDR3 nucleotides: TGTGCCAGCTCACCAGGGGCTGGAGATACGCAGTATTTT.